This T cell receptor beta chain was observed in a study of cytomegalovirus exposure and HLA in healthy donors. Study-wide results and caveats: The authors later found most CMV-associated TCR beta chains appeared HLA-restricted.

Use of 60 Vbeta and 13 Jbeta primers characterized the PCR. In the authors' workflow: It was a later analysis that counted about 80 million unique TCR beta chains, of which some 10 million were shared. TCRdb's copy holds only in-frame clones and misses some; the assay was immunoSEQ multiplex PCR. V and J calls and clone size are those listed in that table; D and trimming were worked out from the DNA. The table shows some 110,000 clones, with under 70% occurring only once. Of note for this clone: What it recognizes is unknown.

The CDR3 length is 15 residues. V lost 4 bases and J lost 1; bases outside the gene matches: 4. Germline V lookup: CDR1 MGHDK, CDR2 SYGVNS. Donors were nominally healthy when sampled, though unrecorded immune exposures were likely. The genes are TRBV25-1 and TRBJ2-3; 8 bases match TRBD1. This receptor was obtained from a man aged 18 to 29 in good health and CMV-seronegative. Source material: PBMCs. CDR3 nucleotides: TGTGCCAGCAGTGGTGCGACAGGGGGCACAGATACGCAGTATTTT. This translates into CASSGATGGTDTQYF.